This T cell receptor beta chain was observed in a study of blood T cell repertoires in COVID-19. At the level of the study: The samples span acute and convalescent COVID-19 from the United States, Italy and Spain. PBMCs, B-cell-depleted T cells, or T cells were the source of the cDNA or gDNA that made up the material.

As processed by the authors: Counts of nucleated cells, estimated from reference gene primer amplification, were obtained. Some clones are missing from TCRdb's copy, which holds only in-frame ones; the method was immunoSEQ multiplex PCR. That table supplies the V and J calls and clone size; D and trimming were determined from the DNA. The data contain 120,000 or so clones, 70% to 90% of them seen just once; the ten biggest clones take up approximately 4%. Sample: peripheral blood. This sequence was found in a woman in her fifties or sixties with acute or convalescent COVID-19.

In nucleotides, the CDR3 is TGTGCCAGCAGCCGGACAGGGGGCCACGATCTGGGATCTGGAAACACCATATATTTT. It codes for CASSRTGGHDLGSGNTIYF. The chain employs TRBV7-9 and TRBJ1-3, with TRBD1 identical over 11 bases. Germline loops: CDR1 SEHNR, CDR2 FQNEAQ (reference sequence). This CDR3 is built from 19 residues. The junction had 13 bases not matched to a gene; V was cut back by 5 bases and J by 1 base.